The 4 T cell receptor beta chains listed next were all sequenced from one sample in a study of blood T cell repertoires in COVID-19. Clones were sequenced by immunoSEQ multiplex PCR, and TCRdb holds only the in-frame ones, with some missing. This repertoire shows about 200,000 clones, 86% found once; its top ten account for 5.6%. The sample was PBMCs or T cells enriched from blood (not recorded which). These receptors were collected from a man aged 35 to 55 with acute COVID-19.

This chain uses TRBV7-3 with TRBJ2-1; 10 nucleotides match TRBD2. Per germline, CDR1 SGHTA and CDR2 FQGTGA. The CDR3 contains 16 residues. V shed 2 bases, J shed 4 bases, and the junction held 5 bases outside the gene matches. The CDR3 here is CASSLSLAGAYNEQFF. The CDR3, as DNA: TGTGCCAGCAGCTTATCGCTAGCGGGAGCTTACAATGAGCAGTTCTTC. Variable domain in full (rest from reference TRBV7-3 and TRBJ2-1): GAGVSQTPSNKVTEKGKYVELRCDPISGHTALYWYRQSLGQGPEFLIYFQGTGAADDSGLPNDRFFAVRPEGSVSTLKIQRTERGDSAVYLCASSLSLAGAYNEQFFGPGTRLTVL.

The V call is TRBV6-5, the J call TRBJ2-1, with 7 bases aligning to TRBD2. The CDR3 has 15 amino acids. Trimming at V came to 2 bases and at J to 1 base, leaving 2 bases not matched to a gene. The germline gives CDR1 MNHEY, CDR2 SVGAGI. DNA for the CDR3: TGTGCCAGCAGTTACGGGGGGGGATCCTACAATGAGCAGTTCTTC. Its translation: CASSYGGGSYNEQFF.

The chain links TRBV5-1 to TRBJ2-2; 10 positions agree with TRBD2. This CDR3 comprises 17 residues. V shed 3 bases and J 6 bases; nucleotides not matched to a gene: 11. Germline values: CDR1 SGHRS, CDR2 YFSETQ. CDR3 DNA sequence: TGCGCCAGCAGCTGGAATGCGGGACTAGCGTCATCCGGGGAGCTGTTTTTT. Protein sequence: CASSWNAGLASSGELFF.

This rearrangement joins TRBV5-1 to TRBJ2-1; 10 bases are a match to TRBD2. The germline V gene encodes CDR1 SGHRS and CDR2 YFSETQ. Trimming cost V 2 bases and J 5 bases; bases outside gene matches: 7. The CDR3 runs 16 residues. This CDR3 is CASSFSGRSGNNEQFF. The CDR3 nucleotides are TGCGCCAGCAGCTTTAGCGGGAGGTCCGGGAACAATGAGCAGTTCTTC.